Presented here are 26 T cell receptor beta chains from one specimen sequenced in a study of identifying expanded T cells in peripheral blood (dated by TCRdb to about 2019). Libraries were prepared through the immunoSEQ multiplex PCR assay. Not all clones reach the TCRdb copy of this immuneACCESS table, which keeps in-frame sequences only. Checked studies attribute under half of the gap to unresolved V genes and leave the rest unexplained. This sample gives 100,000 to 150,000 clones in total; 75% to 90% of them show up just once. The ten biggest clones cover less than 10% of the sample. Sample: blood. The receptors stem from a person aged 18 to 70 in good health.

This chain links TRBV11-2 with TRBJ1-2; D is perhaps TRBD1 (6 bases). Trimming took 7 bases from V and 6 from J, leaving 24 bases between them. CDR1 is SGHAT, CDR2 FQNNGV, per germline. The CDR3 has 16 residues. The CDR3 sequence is CASTQLVWGGQDGYTF. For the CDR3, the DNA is TGTGCCAGCACCCAGCTCGTGTGGGGGGGGCAAGATGGCTACACCTTC.

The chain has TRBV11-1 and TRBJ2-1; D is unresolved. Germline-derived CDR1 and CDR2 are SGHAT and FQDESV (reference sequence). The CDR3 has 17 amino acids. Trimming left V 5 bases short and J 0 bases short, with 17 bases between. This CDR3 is CASSRYPSASSYNEQFF. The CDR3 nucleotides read TGTGCCAGCAGCCGATATCCATCAGCCAGCTCCTACAATGAGCAGTTCTTC.

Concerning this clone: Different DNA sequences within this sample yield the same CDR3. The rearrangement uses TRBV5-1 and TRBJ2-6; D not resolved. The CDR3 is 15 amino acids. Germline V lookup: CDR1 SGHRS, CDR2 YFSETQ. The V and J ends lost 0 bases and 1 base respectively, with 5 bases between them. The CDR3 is CASSLVGSGANVLTF. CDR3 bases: TGCGCCAGCAGCTTGGTGGGATCTGGGGCCAACGTCCTGACTTTC.

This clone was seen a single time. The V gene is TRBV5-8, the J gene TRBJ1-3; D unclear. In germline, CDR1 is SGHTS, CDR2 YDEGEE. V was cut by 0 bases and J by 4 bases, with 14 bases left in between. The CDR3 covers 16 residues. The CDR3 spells CASSLAGGSMGNTIYF. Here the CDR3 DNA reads TGTGCCAGCAGCTTGGCCGGTGGCAGCATGGGAAACACCATATATTTT.

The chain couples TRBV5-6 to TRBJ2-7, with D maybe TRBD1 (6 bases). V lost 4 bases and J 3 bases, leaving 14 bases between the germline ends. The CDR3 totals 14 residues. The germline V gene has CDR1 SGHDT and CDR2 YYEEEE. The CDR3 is CASSPTLQGYEQYF. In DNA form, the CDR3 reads TGTGCCAGCAGCCCCACCCTACAGGGCTACGAGCAGTACTTC.

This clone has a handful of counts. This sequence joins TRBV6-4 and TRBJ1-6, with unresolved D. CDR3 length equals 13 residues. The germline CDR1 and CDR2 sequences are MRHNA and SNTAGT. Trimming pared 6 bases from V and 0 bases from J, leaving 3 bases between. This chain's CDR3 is CASSPSYNSPLHF. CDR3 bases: TGTGCCAGCAGCCCCTCCTATAATTCACCCCTCCACTTT.

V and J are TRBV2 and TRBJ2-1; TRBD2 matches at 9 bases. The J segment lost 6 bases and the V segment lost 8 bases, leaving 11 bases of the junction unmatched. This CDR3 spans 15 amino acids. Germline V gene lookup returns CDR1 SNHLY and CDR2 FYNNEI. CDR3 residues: CASRRGRGGRNEQFF. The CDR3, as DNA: TGTGCCAGCCGACGGGGGCGGGGGGGCCGCAATGAGCAGTTCTTC.

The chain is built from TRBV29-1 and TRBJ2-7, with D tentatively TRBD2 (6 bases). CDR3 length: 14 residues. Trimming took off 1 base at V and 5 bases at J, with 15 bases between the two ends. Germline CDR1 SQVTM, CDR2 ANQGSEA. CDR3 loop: CSVEGPGRTHEQYF. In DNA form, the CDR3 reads TGCAGCGTTGAAGGCCCCGGGAGAACCCACGAGCAGTACTTC.

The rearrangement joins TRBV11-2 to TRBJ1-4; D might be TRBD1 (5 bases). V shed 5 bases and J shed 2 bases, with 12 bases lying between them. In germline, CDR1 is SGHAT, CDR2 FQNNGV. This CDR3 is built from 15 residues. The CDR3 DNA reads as TGTGCCAGCAGCCACACCGCAGGGACTAATGAAAAACTGTTTTTT. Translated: CASSHTAGTNEKLFF. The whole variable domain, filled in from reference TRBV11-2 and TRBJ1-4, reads EAGVAQSPRYKIIEKRQSVAFWCNPISGHATLYWYQQILGQGPKLLIQFQNNGVVDDSQLPKDRFSAERLKGVDSTLKIQPAKLEDSAVYLCASSHTAGTNEKLFFGSGTQLSVL.

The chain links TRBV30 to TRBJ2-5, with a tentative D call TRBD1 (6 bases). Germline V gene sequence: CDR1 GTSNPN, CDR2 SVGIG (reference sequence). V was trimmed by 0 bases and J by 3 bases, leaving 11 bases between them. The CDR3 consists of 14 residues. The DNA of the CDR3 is TGTGCCTGGAGTGTACAGGGCAGTAAAGAGACCCAGTACTTC. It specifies CAWSVQGSKETQYF.

The CDR3 spells CASSLAVGGGQFF. In nucleotides, the CDR3 is TGTGCCAGCAGCTTAGCGGTAGGGGGGGGTCAGTTCTTC. The chain carries TRBV7-2 and TRBJ2-1; possible D gene TRBD2, 7 bases. The CDR3 covers 13 residues. V was trimmed by 0 bases and J by 13 bases, leaving 13 bases between them. Germline V gene sequence: CDR1 SGHTA, CDR2 FQGNSA.

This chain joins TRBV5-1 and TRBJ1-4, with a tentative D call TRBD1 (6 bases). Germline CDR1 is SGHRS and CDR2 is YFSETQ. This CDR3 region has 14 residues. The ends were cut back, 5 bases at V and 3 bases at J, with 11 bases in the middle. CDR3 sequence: CASRRTEPNEKLFF. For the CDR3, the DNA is TGCGCCAGCAGAAGGACAGAACCTAATGAAAAACTGTTTTTT.

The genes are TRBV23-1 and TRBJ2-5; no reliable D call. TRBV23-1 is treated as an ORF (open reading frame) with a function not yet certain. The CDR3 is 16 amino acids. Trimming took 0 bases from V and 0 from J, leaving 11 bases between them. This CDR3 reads CASSQSSRLYQETQYF. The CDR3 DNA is TGCGCCAGCAGTCAATCGTCACGCTTGTACCAAGAGACCCAGTACTTC.

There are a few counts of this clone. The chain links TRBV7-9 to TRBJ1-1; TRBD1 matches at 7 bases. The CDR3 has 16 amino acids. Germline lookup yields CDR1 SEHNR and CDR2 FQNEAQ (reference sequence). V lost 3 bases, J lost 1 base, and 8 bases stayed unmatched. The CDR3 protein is CASSLGTAQANTEAFF. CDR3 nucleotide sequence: TGTGCCAGCAGCTTGGGGACAGCACAAGCGAACACTGAAGCTTTCTTT.

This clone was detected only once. The CDR3 nucleotides read TGCGCCAGCAGCTGGCGGCGGGGGGATAATGAAAAACTGTTTTTT. Amino acid sequence: CASSWRRGDNEKLFF. The J gene is TRBJ1-4, the V gene TRBV5-1, with a possible D match to TRBD1 (5 bases). The germline CDR1 and CDR2 sequences are SGHRS and YFSETQ. V lost 3 bases to trimming and J lost 4 bases, with 13 bases between them. CDR3 length equals 15 residues.

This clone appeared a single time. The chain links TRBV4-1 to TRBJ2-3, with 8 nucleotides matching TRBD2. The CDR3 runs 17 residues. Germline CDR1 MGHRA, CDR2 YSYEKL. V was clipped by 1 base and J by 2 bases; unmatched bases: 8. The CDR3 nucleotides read TGCGCCAGCAGCCAAGTTATGCAGCGGGAGTACACAGATACGCAGTATTTT. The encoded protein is CASSQVMQREYTDTQYF.

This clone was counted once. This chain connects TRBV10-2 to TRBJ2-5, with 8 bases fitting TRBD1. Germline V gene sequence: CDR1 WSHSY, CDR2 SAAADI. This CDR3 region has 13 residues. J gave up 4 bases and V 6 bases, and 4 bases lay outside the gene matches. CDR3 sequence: CASSRGRSETQYF. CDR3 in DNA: TGCGCCAGCAGCAGGGGGCGTTCAGAGACCCAGTACTTC.

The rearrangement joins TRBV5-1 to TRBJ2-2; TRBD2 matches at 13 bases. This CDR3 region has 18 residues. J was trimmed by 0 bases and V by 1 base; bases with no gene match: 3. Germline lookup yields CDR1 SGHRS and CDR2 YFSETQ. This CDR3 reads CASSLYGTSGTNTGELFF. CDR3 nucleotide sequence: TGCGCCAGCAGCTTGTATGGGACTAGCGGGACGAACACCGGGGAGCTGTTTTTT.

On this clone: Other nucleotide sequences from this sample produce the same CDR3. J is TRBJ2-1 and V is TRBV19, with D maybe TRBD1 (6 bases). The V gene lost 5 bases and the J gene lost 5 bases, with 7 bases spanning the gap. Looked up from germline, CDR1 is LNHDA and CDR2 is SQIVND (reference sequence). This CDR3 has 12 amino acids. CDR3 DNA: TGTGCCAGTAGTGCAGGGGACAATGAGCAGTTCTTC. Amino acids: CASSAGDNEQFF.

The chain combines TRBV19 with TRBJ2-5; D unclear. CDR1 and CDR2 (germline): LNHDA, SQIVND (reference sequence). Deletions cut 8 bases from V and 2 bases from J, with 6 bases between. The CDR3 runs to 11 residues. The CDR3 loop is CASGRQETQYF. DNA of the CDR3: TGTGCCAGTGGAAGACAAGAGACCCAGTACTTC.

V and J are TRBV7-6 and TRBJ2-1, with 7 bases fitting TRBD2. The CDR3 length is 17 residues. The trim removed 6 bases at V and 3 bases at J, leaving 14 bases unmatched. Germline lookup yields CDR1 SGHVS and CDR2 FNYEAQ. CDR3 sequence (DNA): TGTGCCAGCAGAGTAACCCCGGGGCGGGAGAACTACAATGAGCAGTTCTTC. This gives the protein CASRVTPGRENYNEQFF. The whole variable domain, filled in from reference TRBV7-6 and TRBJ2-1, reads GAGVSQSPRYKVTKRGQDVALRCDPISGHVSLYWYRQALGQGPEFLTYFNYEAQQDKSGLPNDRFSAERPEGSISTLTIQRTEQRDSAMYRCASRVTPGRENYNEQFFGPGTRLTVL.

CDR3 coding DNA: TGTGCCATCAGTGAGTCCGCCGGGACTAGCGGCACCGGGGAGCTGTTTTTT. Its translation: CAISESAGTSGTGELFF. The chain uses TRBV10-3 and TRBJ2-2; TRBD2 matches at 11 bases. From germline, CDR1 is ENHRY and CDR2 SYGVKD. The CDR3 consists of 17 residues. V was clipped by 0 bases and J by 4 bases; unmatched bases: 4.

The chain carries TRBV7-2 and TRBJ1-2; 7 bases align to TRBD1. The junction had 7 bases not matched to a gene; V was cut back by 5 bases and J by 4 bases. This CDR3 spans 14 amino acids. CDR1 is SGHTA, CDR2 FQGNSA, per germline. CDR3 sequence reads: CASSRGDRAYGYTF. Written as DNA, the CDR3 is TGTGCCAGCAGCCGGGGAGACAGGGCCTATGGCTACACCTTC.

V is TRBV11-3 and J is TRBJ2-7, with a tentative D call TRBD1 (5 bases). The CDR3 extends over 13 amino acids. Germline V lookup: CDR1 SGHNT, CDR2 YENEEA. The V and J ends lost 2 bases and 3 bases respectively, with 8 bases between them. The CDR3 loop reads CASSLRQGYEQYF. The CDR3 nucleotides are TGTGCCAGCAGCTTACGGCAGGGCTACGAGCAGTACTTC.

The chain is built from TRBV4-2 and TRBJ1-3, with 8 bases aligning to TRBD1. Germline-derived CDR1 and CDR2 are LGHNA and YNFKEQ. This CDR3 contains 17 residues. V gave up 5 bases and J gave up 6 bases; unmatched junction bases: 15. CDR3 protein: CASSGHLGQGWENTIYF. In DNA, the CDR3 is TGTGCCAGCAGCGGACATCTAGGACAGGGATGGGAAAACACCATATATTTT.

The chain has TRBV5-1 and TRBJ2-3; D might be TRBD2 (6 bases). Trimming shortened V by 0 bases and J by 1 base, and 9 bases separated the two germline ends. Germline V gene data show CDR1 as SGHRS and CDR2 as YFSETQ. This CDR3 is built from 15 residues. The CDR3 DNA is TGCGCCAGCAGCTTGGTCTCTAGCGGCACAGATACGCAGTATTTT. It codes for CASSLVSSGTDTQYF.